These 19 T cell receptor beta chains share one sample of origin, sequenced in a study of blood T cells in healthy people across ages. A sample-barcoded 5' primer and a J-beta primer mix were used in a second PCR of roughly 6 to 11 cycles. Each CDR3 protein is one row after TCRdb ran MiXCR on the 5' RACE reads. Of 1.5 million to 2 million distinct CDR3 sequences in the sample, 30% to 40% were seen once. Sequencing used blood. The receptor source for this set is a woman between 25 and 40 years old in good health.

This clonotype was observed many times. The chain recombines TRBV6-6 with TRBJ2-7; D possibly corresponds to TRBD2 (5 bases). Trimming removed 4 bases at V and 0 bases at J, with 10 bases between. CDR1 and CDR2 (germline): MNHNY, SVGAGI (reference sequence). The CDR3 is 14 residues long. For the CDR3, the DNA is TGTGCCAGCAGTTTTGTTGGGAGCTCCTACGAGCAGTACTTC. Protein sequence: CASSFVGSSYEQYF.

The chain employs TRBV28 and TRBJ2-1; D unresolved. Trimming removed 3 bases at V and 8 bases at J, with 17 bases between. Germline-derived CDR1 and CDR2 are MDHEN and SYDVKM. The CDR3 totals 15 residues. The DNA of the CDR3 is TGTGCCAGCAGTTTGCCCGAGACGTCAAAAGATGAGCAGTTCTTC. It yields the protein CASSLPETSKDEQFF.

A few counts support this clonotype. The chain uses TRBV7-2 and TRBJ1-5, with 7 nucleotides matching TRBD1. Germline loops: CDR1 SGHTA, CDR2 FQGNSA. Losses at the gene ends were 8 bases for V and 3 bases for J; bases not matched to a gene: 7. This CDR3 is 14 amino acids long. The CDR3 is CASVGGGLNQPQHF. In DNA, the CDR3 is TGTGCCAGCGTAGGGGGCGGCCTCAATCAGCCCCAGCATTTT. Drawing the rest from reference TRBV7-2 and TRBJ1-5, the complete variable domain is GAGVSQSPSNKVTEKGKDVELRCDPISGHTALYWYRQSLGQGLEFLIYFQGNSAPDKSGLPSDRFSAERTGGSVSTLTIQRTQQEDSAVYLCASVGGGLNQPQHFGDGTRLSIL.

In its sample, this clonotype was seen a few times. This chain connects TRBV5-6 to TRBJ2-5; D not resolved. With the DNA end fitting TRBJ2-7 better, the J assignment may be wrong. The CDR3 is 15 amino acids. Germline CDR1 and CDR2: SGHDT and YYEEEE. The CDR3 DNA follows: TGTGCCAGCAGCTTGTTTCAGGACGCCCCCTACGAGCAGTACTTC. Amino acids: CASSLFQDAPYEQYF.

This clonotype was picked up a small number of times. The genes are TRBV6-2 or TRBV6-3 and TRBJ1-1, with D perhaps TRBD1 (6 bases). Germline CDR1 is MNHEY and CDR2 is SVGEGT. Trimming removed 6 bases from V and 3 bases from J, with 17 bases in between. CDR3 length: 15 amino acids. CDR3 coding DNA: TGTGCCAGCAGGAACAGGGTACCCGGGGACACTGAAGCTTTCTTT. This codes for CASRNRVPGDTEAFF.

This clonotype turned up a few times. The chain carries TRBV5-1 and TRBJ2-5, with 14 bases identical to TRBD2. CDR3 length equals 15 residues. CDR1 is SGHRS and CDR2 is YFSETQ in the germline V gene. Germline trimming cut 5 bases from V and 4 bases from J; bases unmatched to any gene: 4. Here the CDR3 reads CASSQTSGRVETQYF. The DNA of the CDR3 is TGCGCCAGCAGTCAGACTAGCGGGAGGGTAGAGACCCAGTACTTC.

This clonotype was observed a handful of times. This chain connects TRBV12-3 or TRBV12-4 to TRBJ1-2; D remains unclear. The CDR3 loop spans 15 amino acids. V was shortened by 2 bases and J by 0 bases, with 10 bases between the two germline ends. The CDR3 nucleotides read TGTGCCAGCAGTTTATCGGCCGTAGCTAACTATGGCTACACCTTC. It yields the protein CASSLSAVANYGYTF.

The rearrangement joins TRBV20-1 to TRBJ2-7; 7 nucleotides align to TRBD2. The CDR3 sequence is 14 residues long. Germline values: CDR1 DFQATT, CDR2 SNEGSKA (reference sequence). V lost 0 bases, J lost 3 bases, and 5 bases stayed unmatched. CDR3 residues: CSARDLQRGYEQYF. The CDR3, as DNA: TGCAGTGCTAGAGACCTCCAGCGGGGCTACGAGCAGTACTTC.

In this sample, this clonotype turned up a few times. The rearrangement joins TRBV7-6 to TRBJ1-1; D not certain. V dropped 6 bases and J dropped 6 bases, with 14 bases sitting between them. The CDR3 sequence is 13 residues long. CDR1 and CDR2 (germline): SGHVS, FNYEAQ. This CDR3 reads CASSPRLGAEAFF. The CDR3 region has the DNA TGTGCCAGCAGTCCGCGCTTGGGCGCTGAAGCTTTCTTT.

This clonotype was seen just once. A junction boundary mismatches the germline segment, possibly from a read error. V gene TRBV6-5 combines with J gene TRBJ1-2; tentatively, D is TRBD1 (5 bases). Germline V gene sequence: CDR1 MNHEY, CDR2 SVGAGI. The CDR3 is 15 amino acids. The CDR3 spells CTSSQTGPAGHGYTF. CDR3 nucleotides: TGTACCAGCAGTCAAACGGGCCCCGCGGGGCATGGCTACACCTTC.

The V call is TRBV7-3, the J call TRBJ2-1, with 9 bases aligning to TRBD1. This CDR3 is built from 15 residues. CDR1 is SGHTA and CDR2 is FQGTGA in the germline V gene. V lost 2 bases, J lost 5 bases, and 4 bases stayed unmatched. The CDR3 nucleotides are TGTGCCAGCAGCTTAGGACAGGGGACTAACAATGAGCAGTTCTTC. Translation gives CASSLGQGTNNEQFF.

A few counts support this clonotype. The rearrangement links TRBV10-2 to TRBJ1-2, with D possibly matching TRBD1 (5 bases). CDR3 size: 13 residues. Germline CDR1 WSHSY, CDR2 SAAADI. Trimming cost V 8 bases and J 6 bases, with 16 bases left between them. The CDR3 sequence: CASRLGGTDGYTF. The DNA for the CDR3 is TGCGCCAGCCGCCTCGGCGGGACCGATGGCTACACCTTC.

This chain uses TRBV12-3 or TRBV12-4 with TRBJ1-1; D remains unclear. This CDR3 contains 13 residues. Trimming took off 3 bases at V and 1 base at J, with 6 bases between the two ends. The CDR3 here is CASSFFENTEAFF. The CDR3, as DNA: TGTGCCAGCAGTTTTTTCGAGAACACTGAAGCTTTCTTT.

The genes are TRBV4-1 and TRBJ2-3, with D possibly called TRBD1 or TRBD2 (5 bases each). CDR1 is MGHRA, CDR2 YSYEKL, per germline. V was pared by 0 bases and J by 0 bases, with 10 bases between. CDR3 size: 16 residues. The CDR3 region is CASSQEGVASTDTQYF. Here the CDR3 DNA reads TGCGCCAGCAGCCAAGAGGGGGTGGCTAGCACAGATACGCAGTATTTT.

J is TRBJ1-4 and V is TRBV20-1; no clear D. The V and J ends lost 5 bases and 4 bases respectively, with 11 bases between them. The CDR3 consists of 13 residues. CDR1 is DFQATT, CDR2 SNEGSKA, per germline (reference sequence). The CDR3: CSADRTDNEKLFF. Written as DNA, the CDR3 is TGCAGTGCTGATCGGACGGATAATGAAAAACTGTTTTTT.

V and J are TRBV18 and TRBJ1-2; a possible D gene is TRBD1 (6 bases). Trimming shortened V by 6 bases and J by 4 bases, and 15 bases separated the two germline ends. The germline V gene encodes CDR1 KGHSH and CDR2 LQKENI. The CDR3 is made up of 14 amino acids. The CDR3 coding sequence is TGTGCCAGCTCTTCGGGACATACGGTCTATGGCTACACCTTC. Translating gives CASSSGHTVYGYTF.

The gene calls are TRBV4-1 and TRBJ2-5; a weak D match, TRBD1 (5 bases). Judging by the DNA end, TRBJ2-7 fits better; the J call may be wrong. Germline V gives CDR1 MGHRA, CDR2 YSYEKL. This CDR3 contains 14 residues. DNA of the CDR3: TGCGCCAGCAGTCCCCGGGCAGGGTGCTACGAGCAGTACTTC. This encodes CASSPRAGCYEQYF.

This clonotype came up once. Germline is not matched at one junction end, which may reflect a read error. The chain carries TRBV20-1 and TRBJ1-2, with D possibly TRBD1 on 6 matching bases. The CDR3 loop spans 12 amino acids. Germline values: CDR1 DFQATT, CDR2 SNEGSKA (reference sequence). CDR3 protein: CRAREGEISCTF. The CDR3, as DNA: TGCAGGGCTAGAGAGGGGGAGATAAGCTGCACCTTC.

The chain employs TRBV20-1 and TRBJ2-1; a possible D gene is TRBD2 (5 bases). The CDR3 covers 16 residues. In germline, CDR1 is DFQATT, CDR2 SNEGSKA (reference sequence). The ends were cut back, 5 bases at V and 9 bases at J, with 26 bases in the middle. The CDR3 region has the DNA TGCAGTGCTGGAATGGTTGAGGGAGCGACTACGGCTGAGCAGTTCTTC. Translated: CSAGMVEGATTAEQFF.